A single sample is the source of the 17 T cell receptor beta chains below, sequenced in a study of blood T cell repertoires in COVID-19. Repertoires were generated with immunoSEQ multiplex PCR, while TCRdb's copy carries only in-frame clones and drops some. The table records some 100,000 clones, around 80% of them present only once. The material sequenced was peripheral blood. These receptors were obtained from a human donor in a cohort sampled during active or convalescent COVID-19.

CDR3 coding DNA: TGTGCCAGCAGTTTAGGACAGGTGGCTTATCAGCCCCAGCATTTT. The encoded protein is CASSLGQVAYQPQHF. The genes are TRBV28 and TRBJ1-5; 7 bases agree with TRBD1. Per germline, CDR1 MDHEN and CDR2 SYDVKM. CDR3 length: 15 residues. The ends lost 2 bases at V and 5 bases at J; junction bases unmatched: 6.

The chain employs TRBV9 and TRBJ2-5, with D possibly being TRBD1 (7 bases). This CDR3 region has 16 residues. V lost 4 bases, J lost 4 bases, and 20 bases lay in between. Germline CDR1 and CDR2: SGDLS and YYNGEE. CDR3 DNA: TGTGCCAGCAGCCCCCAGGGGGGACAAGTCCCAGAGACCCAGTACTTC. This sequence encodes CASSPQGGQVPETQYF.

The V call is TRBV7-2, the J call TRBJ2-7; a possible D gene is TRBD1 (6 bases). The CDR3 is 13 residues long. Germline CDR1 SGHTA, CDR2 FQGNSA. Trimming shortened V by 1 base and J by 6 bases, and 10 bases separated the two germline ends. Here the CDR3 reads CASSLDRRGEQYF. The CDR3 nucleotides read TGTGCCAGCAGCTTAGACCGCAGGGGCGAGCAGTACTTC.

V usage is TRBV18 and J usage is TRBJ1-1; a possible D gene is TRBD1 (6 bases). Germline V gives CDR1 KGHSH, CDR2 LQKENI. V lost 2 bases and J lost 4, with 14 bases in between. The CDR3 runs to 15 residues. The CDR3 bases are TGTGCCAGCTCACCATATCGGGGGGCGTTCACTGAAGCTTTCTTT. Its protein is CASSPYRGAFTEAFF.

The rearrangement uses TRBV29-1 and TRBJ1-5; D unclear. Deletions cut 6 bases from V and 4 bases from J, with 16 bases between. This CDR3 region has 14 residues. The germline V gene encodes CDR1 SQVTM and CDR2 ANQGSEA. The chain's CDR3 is CSVQLSGGNQPQHF. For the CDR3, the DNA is TGCAGCGTGCAGCTATCGGGAGGGAATCAGCCCCAGCATTTT.

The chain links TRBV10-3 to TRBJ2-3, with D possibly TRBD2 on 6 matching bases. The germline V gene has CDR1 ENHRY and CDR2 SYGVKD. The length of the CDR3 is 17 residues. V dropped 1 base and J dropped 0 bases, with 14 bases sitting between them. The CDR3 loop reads CAISEFPASDSTDTQYF. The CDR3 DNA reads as TGTGCCATCAGTGAGTTCCCGGCTAGCGACAGCACAGATACGCAGTATTTT.

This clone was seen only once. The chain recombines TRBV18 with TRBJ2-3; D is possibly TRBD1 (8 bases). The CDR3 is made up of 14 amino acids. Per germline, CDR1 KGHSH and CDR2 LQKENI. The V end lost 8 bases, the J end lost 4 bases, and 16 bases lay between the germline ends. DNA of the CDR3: TGTGCCAGCAACCGACAGGGGAGGGCAGATACGCAGTATTTT. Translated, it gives CASNRQGRADTQYF.

The CDR3 region has the DNA TGCGCCAGCAGCCAAGAACTCCCGGGACATCCGAACACCGGGGAGCTGTTTTTT. This sequence encodes CASSQELPGHPNTGELFF. The chain links TRBV4-1 to TRBJ2-2; possibly TRBD1 for D (6 bases). V lost 0 bases and J lost 0, with 14 bases in between. CDR3 size: 18 residues. Germline loops: CDR1 MGHRA, CDR2 YSYEKL.

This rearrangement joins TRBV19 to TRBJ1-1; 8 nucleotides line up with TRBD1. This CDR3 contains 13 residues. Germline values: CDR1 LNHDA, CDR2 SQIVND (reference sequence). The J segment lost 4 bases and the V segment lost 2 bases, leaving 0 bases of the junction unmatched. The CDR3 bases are TGTGCCAGTAGTATAACAGGGGGCACTGAAGCTTTCTTT. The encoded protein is CASSITGGTEAFF.

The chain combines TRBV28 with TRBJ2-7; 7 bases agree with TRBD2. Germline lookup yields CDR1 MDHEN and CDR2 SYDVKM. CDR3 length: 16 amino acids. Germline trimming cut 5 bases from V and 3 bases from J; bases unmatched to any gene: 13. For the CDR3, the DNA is TGTGCCAGCAGTCCCTGGGGGACGGGGAGGGTCTACGAGCAGTACTTC. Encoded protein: CASSPWGTGRVYEQYF.

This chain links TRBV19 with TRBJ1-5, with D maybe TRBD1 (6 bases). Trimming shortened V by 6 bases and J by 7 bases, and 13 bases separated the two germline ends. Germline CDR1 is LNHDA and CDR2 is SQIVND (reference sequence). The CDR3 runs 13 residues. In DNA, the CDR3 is TGTGCCAGTAGCCTACAGGGTTACCAGCCCCAGCATTTT. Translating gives CASSLQGYQPQHF. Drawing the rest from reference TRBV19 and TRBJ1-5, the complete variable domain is DGGITQSPKYLFRKEGQNVTLSCEQNLNHDAMYWYRQDPGQGLRLIYYSQIVNDFQKGDIAEGYSVSREKKESFPLTVTSAQKNPTAFYLCASSLQGYQPQHFGDGTRLSIL.

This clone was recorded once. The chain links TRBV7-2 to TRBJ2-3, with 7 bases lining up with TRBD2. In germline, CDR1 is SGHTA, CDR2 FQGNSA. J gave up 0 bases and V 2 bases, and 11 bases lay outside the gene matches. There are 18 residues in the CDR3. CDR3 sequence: CASSLTRLAKASTDTQYF. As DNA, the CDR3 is TGTGCCAGCAGCTTAACAAGACTAGCTAAAGCTAGCACAGATACGCAGTATTTT. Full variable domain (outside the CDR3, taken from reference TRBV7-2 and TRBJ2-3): GAGVSQSPSNKVTEKGKDVELRCDPISGHTALYWYRQSLGQGLEFLIYFQGNSAPDKSGLPSDRFSAERTGGSVSTLTIQRTQQEDSAVYLCASSLTRLAKASTDTQYFGPGTRLTVL.

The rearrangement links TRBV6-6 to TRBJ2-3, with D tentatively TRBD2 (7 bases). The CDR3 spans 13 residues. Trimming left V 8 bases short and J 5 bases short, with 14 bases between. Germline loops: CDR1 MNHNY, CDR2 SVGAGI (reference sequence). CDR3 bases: TGTGCCAGCGTTCGAGGGGGGGGAGATACGCAGTATTTT. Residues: CASVRGGGDTQYF.

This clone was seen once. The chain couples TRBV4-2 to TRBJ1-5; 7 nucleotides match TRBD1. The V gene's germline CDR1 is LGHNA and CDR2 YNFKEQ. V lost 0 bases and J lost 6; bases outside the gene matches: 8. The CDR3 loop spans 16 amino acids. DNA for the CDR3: TGTGCCAGCAGCCAAGATTTAGCAGGGGGGCGTCAGCCCCAGCATTTT. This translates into CASSQDLAGGRQPQHF.

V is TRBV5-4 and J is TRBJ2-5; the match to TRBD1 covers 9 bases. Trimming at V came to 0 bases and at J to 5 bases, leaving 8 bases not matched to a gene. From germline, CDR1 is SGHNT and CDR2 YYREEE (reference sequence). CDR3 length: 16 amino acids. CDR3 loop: CASSLDGTGRGETQYF. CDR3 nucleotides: TGTGCCAGCAGCTTGGATGGGACAGGGCGAGGGGAGACCCAGTACTTC.

CDR3 DNA: TGTGCCAGCAGCTTAATCGGCTACAATGAGCAGTTCTTC. It encodes CASSLIGYNEQFF. The chain carries TRBV7-2 and TRBJ2-1; D gene unclear. Germline V gene data show CDR1 as SGHTA and CDR2 as FQGNSA. The V and J ends lost 2 bases and 3 bases respectively, with 5 bases between them. The CDR3 totals 13 residues.

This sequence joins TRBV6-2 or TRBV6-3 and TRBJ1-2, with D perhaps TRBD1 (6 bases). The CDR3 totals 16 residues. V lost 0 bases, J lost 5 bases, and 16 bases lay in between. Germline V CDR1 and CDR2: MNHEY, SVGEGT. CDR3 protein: CASSYSGGFTPYGYTF. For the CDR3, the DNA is TGTGCCAGCAGTTACTCTGGGGGCTTCACTCCGTATGGCTACACCTTC.